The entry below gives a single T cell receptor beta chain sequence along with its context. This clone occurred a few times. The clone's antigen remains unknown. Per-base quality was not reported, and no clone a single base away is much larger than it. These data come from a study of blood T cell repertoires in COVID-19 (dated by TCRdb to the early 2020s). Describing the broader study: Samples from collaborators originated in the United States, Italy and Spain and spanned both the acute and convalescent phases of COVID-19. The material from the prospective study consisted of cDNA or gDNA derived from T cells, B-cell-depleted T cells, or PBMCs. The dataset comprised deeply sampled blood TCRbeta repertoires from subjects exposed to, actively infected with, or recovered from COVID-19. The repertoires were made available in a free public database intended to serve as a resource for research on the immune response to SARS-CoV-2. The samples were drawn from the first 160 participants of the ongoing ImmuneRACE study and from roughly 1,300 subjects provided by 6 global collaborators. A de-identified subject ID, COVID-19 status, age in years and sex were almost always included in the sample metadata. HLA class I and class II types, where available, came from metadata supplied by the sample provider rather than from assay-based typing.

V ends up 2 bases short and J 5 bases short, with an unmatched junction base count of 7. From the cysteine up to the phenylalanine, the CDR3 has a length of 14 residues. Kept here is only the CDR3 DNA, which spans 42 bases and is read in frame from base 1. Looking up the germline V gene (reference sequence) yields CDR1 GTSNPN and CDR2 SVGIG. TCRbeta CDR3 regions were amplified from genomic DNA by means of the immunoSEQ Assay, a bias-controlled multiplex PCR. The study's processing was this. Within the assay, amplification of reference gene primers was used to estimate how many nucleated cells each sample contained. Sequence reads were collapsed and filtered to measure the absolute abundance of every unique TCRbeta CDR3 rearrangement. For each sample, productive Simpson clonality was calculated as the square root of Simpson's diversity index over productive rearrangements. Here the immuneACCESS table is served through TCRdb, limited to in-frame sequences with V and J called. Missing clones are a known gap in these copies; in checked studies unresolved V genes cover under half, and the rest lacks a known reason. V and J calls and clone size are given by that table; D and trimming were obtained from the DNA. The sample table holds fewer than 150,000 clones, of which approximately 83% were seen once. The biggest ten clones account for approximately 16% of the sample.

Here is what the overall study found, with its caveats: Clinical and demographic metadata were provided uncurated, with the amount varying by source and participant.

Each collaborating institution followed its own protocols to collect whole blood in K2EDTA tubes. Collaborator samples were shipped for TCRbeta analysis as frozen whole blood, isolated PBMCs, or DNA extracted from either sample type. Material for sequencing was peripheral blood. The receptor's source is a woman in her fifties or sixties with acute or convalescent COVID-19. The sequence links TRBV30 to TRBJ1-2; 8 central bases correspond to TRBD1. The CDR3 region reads CAWSSDRGKYGYTF. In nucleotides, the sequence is TGTGCCTGGAGTAGCGACAGGGGAAAATATGGCTACACCTTC. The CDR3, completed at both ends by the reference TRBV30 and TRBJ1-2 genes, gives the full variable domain SQTIHQWPATLVQPVGSPLSLECTVEGTSNPNLYWYRQAAGRGLQLLFYSVGIGQISSEVPQNLSASRPQDRQFILSSKKLLLSDSGFYLCAWSSDRGKYGYTFGSGTRLTVV.